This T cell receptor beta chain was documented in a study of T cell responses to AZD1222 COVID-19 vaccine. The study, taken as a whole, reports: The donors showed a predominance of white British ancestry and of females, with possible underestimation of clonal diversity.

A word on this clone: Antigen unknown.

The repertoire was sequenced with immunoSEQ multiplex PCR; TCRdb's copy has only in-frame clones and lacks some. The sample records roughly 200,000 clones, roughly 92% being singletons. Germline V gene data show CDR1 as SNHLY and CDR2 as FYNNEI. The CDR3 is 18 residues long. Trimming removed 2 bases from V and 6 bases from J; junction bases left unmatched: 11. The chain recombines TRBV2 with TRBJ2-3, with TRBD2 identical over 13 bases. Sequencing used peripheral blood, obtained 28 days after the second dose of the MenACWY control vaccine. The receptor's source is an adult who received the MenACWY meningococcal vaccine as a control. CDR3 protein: CASSEIPGTSGIRDTQYF. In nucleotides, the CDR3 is TGTGCCAGCAGTGAAATCCCGGGGACTAGCGGGATTAGGGATACGCAGTATTTT.